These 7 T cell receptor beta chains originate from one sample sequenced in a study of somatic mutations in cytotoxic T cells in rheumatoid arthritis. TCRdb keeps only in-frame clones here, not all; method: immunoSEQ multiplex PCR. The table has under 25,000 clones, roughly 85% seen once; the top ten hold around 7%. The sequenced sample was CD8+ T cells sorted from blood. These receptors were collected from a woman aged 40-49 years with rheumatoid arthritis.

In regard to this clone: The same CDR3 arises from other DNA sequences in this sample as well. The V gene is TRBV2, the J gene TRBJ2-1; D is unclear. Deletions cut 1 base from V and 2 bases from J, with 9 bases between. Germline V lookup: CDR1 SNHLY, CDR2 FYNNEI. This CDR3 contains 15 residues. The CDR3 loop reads CASSEGSGPYNEQFF. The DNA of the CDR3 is TGTGCCAGCAGTGAAGGCTCGGGTCCCTACAATGAGCAGTTCTTC.

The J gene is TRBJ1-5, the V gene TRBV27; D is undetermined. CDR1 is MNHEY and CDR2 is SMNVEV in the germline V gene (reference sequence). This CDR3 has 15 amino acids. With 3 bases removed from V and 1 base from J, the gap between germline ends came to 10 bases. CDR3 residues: CASSFRLGSNQPQHF. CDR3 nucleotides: TGTGCCAGCAGTTTTCGCCTGGGCAGCAATCAGCCCCAGCATTTT.

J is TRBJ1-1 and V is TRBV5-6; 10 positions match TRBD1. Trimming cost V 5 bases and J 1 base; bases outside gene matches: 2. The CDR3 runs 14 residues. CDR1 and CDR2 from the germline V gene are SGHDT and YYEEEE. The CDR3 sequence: CASSWTGGNTEAFF. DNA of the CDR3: TGTGCCAGCAGTTGGACAGGGGGGAACACTGAAGCTTTCTTT.

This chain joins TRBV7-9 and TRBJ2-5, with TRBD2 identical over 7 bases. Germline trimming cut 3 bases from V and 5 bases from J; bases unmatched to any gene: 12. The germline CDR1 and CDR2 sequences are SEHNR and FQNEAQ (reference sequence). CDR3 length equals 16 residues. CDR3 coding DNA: TGTGCCAGCAGCTTTCTTGCCTCCTCCGGGGGGGAGACCCAGTACTTC. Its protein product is CASSFLASSGGETQYF.

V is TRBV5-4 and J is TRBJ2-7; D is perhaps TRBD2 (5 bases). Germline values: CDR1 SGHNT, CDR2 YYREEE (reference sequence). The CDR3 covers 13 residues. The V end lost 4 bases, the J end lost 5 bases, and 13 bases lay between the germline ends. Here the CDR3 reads CASSTGSSDEQYF. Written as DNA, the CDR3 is TGTGCCAGCAGCACGGGATCAAGTGACGAGCAGTACTTC.

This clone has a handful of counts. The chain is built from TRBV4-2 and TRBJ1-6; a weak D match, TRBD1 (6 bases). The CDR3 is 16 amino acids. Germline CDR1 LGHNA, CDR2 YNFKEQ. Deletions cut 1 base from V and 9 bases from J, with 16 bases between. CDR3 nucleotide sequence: TGTGCCAGCAGCCAAGTCCTAGGGGGTTCGGCTTCACCCCTCCACTTT. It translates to CASSQVLGGSASPLHF.

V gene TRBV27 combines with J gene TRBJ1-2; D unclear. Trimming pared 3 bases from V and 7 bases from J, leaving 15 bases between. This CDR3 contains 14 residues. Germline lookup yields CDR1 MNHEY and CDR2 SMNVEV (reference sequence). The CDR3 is CASSFVGQASGYTF. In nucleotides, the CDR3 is TGTGCCAGCAGTTTCGTCGGCCAGGCGAGTGGCTACACCTTC.